The entry below gives a single T cell receptor beta chain sequence along with its context. Its cognate antigen is unknown. PCR involved 60 Vbeta and 13 Jbeta primers. Clones were sequenced by immunoSEQ multiplex PCR, and TCRdb holds only the in-frame ones, with some missing. The sample has around 150,000 clones; around 84% are singletons. This record comes from a study of cytomegalovirus exposure and HLA in healthy donors. CDR3 length: 16 amino acids. Trimming at V came to 4 bases and at J to 0 bases, leaving 7 bases not matched to a gene. The germline V gene has CDR1 MGHRA and CDR2 YSYEKL. The study's findings and limits: A later analysis linked a missense DCLRE1C variant to TCR beta V- and J-gene trimming. The authors judged a highly shared variant cluster likely a sequencing artifact.

Donors sampled were nominally healthy, though unrecorded immune exposures were likely. This chain connects TRBV4-1 to TRBJ2-5; TRBD1 aligns across 8 bases. Sequenced: PBMCs. This clonotype originated in a woman between 40 and 55 years old in good health and CMV-seronegative. The CDR3 region has the DNA TGCGCCAGCAGCCGGTCCGGGACAGGCAACCAAGAGACCCAGTACTTC. It specifies CASSRSGTGNQETQYF.